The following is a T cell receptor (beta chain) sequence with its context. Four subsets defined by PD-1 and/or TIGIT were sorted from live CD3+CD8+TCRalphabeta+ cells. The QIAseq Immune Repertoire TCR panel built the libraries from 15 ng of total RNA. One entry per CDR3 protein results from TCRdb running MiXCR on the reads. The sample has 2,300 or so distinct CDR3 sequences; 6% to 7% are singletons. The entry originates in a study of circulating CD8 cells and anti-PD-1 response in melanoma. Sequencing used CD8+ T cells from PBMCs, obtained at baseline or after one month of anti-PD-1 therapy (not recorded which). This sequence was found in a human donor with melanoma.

The CDR3 is CASSYRGGNTEAFF. The DNA of the CDR3 is TGTGCCAGCAGTTACAGGGGTGGGAACACTGAAGCTTTCTTT. The rearrangement links TRBV28 to TRBJ1-1, with 7 bases matching TRBD1. This CDR3 has 14 residues. J was trimmed by 1 base and V by 4 bases; bases with no gene match: 3. Germline-derived CDR1 and CDR2 are MDHEN and SYDVKM.